Below are 4 T cell receptor beta chains sequenced from a single sample in a study of Tregs in tolerant kidney transplant recipients. The table came from immunoSEQ multiplex PCR; TCRdb's copy has only in-frame clones and leaves some out. The data show over 4,000 clones, about 39% seen once. These receptors' targets are unknown. The specimen sequenced was CD8+ T cells from blood cultured with allogeneic cells. These receptors were taken from a human donor in good health.

The gene calls are TRBV6-1 and TRBJ2-1; tentatively, D is TRBD1 (6 bases). The CDR3 is 12 residues long. Trimming pared 8 bases from V and 4 bases from J, leaving 9 bases between. From germline, CDR1 is MNHNS and CDR2 SASEGT. The CDR3 bases are TGTGCCAGCCTGGACAGTTACAATGAGCAGTTCTTC. It translates to CASLDSYNEQFF.

The chain couples TRBV10-3 to TRBJ2-5; 11 nucleotides align to TRBD2. The V gene end was trimmed by 9 bases and the J gene end by 2 bases; junction bases not matched to a gene: 5. Germline lookup yields CDR1 ENHRY and CDR2 SYGVKD. The CDR3 totals 14 residues. The CDR3 DNA follows: TGTGCCATTCGTAGCGGGGGGGGGCAAGAGACCCAGTACTTC. Translation: CAIRSGGGQETQYF.

The gene calls are TRBV7-9 and TRBJ2-5, with D possibly being TRBD1 (6 bases). TRBJ2-7 explains the end of the DNA better; the J call may be wrong. Germline CDR1 is SEHNR and CDR2 is FQNEAQ (reference sequence). This CDR3 comprises 16 residues. The CDR3 loop reads CASSLDRTGSVYEQYF. The CDR3 DNA reads as TGTGCCAGCAGCTTAGATAGAACAGGGTCGGTATACGAGCAGTACTTC.

By sample share, this clone is medium-sized. This chain links TRBV7-9 with TRBJ2-7; D perhaps matches TRBD2 (6 bases). Trimming removed 6 bases from V and 2 bases from J, with 17 bases in between. CDR3 size: 15 residues. Germline V CDR1 and CDR2: SEHNR, FQNEAQ (reference sequence). Here the CDR3 DNA reads TGTGCCAGCAGTACCGATCGGGGGTTGCCCTACGAGCAGTACTTC. Its translation: CASSTDRGLPYEQYF.